The clone carrying this T cell receptor (beta chain) appeared many times. Its antigen is currently unknown. These data belong to a study of breast tumors, draining lymph nodes, adjacent tissues. Broader study findings: Tumor repertoires ranked between lymph nodes and nontumor tissue in diversity, with V and J gene preferences. Data fit most tumor T cells coming from lymph node, expanding in tumor.

Using its own MiXCR run on the multiplex PCR reads, TCRdb lists one record per CDR3 protein. The sample records around 250,000 distinct CDR3 sequences, less than 40% being singletons. Deletions cut 4 bases from V and 5 bases from J, with 11 bases between. There are 13 residues in the CDR3. Axillary draining lymph nodes of breast cancer patients supplied the node samples. Sequencing was performed on axillary lymph node tissue. This TCR was sampled from a female donor with breast cancer. Some clones in this sample may be carry-over from other donors' samples. The chain joins TRBV12-3 or TRBV12-4 to TRBJ1-2, with no clear D. CDR3 sequence: CASSWADRYGYTF. DNA for the CDR3: TGTGCCAGCAGTTGGGCAGATAGGTATGGCTACACCTTC.